What follows are 18 T cell receptor delta chains derived from one specimen sequenced in a study of Vδ1+ human thymocytes listed by TCRdb under 2018. Study-level results and caveats: The thymic TRG and TRD repertoires appeared highly polyclonal, with Gaussian CDR3 length distributions, in contrast to the oligoclonal repertoires of peripheral blood.

Their antigens remain unidentified. Sequencing relied on an Illumina MiSeq. RNA was isolated using the RNeasy mini kit, and reverse transcription was performed with Superscript III. To generate the CDR3 amplicons, a multiplex PCR was run using pooled V-gene forward primers together with a constant-region reverse primer that carried Illumina adaptor overhangs. TCRdb reprocessed the public data with the CATT caller; entries with the same nucleotide sequence were combined afterwards. Here the sample has around 23,000 delta-chain clones; about 7.4% occur a single time. Roughly 0.9% of the sample goes to the ten largest clones. Material for sequencing was Vdelta1+ gamma-delta thymocytes from the thymus. The cell subset or site tag for this specimen amounts to: FACS-sorted CD3+ TCRalphabeta- TCRVdelta1+ TCRVdelta2- thymocytes. These receptors came from a girl less than two years old who had congenital heart surgery.

This clone showed up just a few times. The genes are TRDV1 and TRDJ1, with 9 bases matching TRDD2. The germline V gene encodes CDR1 TSWWSYY and CDR2 QGS. The CDR3 totals 20 residues. V was pared by 1 base and J by 0 bases, with 15 bases of the junction left unmatched. This CDR3 is CALGEPFLRSSGVYTDKLIF. CDR3 DNA sequence: TGTGCTCTTGGGGAACCCTTCCTACGTAGTAGTGGAGTGTACACCGATAAACTCATCTTT.

The chain has TRDV1 and TRDJ1; TRDD3 matches 8 bases. V was clipped by 0 bases and J by 7 bases; unmatched bases: 13. This CDR3 is built from 17 residues. CDR1 and CDR2 (germline): TSWWSYY, QGS. The CDR3 bases are TGTGCTCTTGGGGAACTAGTACGTGGGATACGCGCCGTTAAACTCATCTTT. The encoded protein is CALGELVRGIRAVKLIF.

Only a few counts were recorded for this clone. The chain couples TRDV1 to TRDJ1; TRDD2 might be the D (5 bases). This CDR3 comprises 15 residues. Germline values: CDR1 TSWWSYY, CDR2 QGS. V was pared by 7 bases and J by 1 base, with 16 bases between. In DNA, the CDR3 is TGTGCTCTTGCGCCTTCTCCCCCCTTCACCGATAAACTCATCTTT. Residues: CALAPSPPFTDKLIF.

The chain combines TRDV1 with TRDJ1, with 9 bases fitting TRDD3. With 6 bases clipped from V and 0 bases from J, the junction kept 17 bases outside the gene matches. Per the germline V gene, CDR1 is TSWWSYY and CDR2 is QGS. This CDR3 comprises 19 residues. Written as DNA, the CDR3 is TGTGCTCTTGGTGTACCGACCGGGGGATACCCCAGGTACACCGATAAACTCATCTTT. This sequence encodes CALGVPTGGYPRYTDKLIF.

This clone was seen only a few times. J is TRDJ1 and V is TRDV1, with D possibly TRDD3 on 5 matching bases. There are 16 residues in the CDR3. In germline, CDR1 is TSWWSYY, CDR2 QGS. The V end was cut by 5 bases, the J end by 0 bases, with 16 bases between. DNA of the CDR3: TGTGCTCTTGGGATTACCTCTCTGGGTGACACCGATAAACTCATCTTT. This translates into CALGITSLGDTDKLIF.

This clone was counted a few times. The V gene is TRDV1, the J gene TRDJ1; TRDD2 matches at 7 bases. V gave up 2 bases and J gave up 10 bases; unmatched junction bases: 22. This CDR3 comprises 18 residues. Looked up from germline, CDR1 is TSWWSYY and CDR2 is QGS. CDR3 in DNA: TGTGCTCTTGGGGAAAGGGGGTTCCTACCGTCCCTTGAGCATAGACTCATCTTT. Amino acid sequence: CALGERGFLPSLEHRLIF.

The table lists this clone with a few counts. The chain uses TRDV1 and TRDJ1; a weak D match, TRDD3 (8 bases). CDR3 length: 20 residues. Germline CDR1 is TSWWSYY and CDR2 is QGS. Between the trimmed V and J ends, which lost 3 bases and 5 bases, there was a span of 31 bases. The CDR3 region is CALGEIPTNWGYLQLDKLIF. The CDR3 coding sequence is TGTGCTCTTGGGGAGATTCCTACGAACTGGGGATACCTCCAACTAGATAAACTCATCTTT.

This clone was seen more than once but under ten times. The V and J genes are TRDV2 and TRDJ1, with 11 bases that match TRDD3. Germline V gene data show CDR1 as GEAIGNYY and CDR2 as EKD. The ends lost 3 bases at V and 0 bases at J; junction bases unmatched: 5. The CDR3 consists of 16 residues. CDR3 DNA: TGTGCCTGTGACTGTGGGGGATACGCGTACACCGATAAACTCATCTTT. The encoded protein is CACDCGGYAYTDKLIF.

The table lists this clone with a few counts. V usage is TRDV1 and J usage is TRDJ1, with D possibly matching TRDD3 (5 bases). Germline CDR1 is TSWWSYY and CDR2 is QGS. The CDR3 contains 18 residues. The V and J ends lost 0 bases and 0 bases respectively, with 17 bases between them. This chain's CDR3 is CALGELLGRDPYTDKLIF. For the CDR3, the DNA is TGTGCTCTTGGGGAACTGTTGGGGAGGGACCCGTACACCGATAAACTCATCTTT.

This clone was counted a few times. The gene calls are TRDV1 and TRDJ1; D is perhaps TRDD3 (6 bases). Germline CDR1 is TSWWSYY and CDR2 is QGS. Deletions cut 1 base from V and 0 bases from J, with 21 bases between. CDR3 length: 19 amino acids. CDR3: CALGEPVDVGGSNTDKLIF. The CDR3 nucleotides read TGTGCTCTTGGGGAACCAGTTGATGTAGGGGGGAGTAACACCGATAAACTCATCTTT.

V gene TRDV1 combines with J gene TRDJ1; 8 nucleotides align to TRDD3. The CDR3 is made up of 24 amino acids. V lost 4 bases, J lost 3 bases, and 34 bases stayed unmatched. From germline, CDR1 is TSWWSYY and CDR2 QGS. In DNA form, the CDR3 reads TGTGCTCTTGGGGCAGGCCGAGGTCCTAATCGGGGATACTCTCTGCCGGGGTACTCCGATAAACTCATCTTT. Translated, it gives CALGAGRGPNRGYSLPGYSDKLIF.

The rearrangement links TRDV1 to TRDJ1; tentative D call: TRDD2 (5 bases). The J gene comes from matching the DNA to germline here; TCRdb lacks it. V lost 0 bases, J lost 7 bases, and 24 bases lay in between. The CDR3 loop spans 18 amino acids. In germline, CDR1 is TSWWSYY, CDR2 QGS. This CDR3 is CALGELSRPTALAVKLIF. In nucleotides, the CDR3 is TGTGCTCTTGGGGAACTATCCAGACCTACGGCATTGGCGGTTAAACTCATCTTT.

This clone is medium-sized in the sample. The chain has TRDV2 and TRDJ1; TRDD3 aligns across 10 bases. This CDR3 spans 16 amino acids. Trimming took 3 bases from V and 0 from J; bases not matched to a gene: 6. Germline CDR1 is GEAIGNYY and CDR2 is EKD. DNA for the CDR3: TGTGCCTGTGACTGTGGGGGATACACGTACACCGATAAACTCATCTTT. Translated: CACDCGGYTYTDKLIF.

The chain is built from TRDV1 and TRDJ1; no reliable D call. The V and J ends lost 3 bases and 4 bases respectively, with 18 bases between them. Germline V gene data show CDR1 as TSWWSYY and CDR2 as QGS. The CDR3 consists of 16 residues. As DNA, the CDR3 is TGTGCTCTTGGGGAGCCTTTCCCGCGGATGGGCGATAAACTCATCTTT. Amino acids: CALGEPFPRMGDKLIF.

V gene TRDV1 combines with J gene TRDJ1, with D maybe TRDD2 (5 bases). V lost 1 base and J 0 bases, leaving 27 bases between the germline ends. The CDR3 length is 21 residues. Germline CDR1 and CDR2: TSWWSYY and QGS. CDR3 nucleotides: TGTGCTCTTGGGGAACCAATACCCCCTCTTCCAGCCGGGTCTTACACCGATAAACTCATCTTT. This codes for CALGEPIPPLPAGSYTDKLIF.

The sample holds a few counts of this clone. The chain couples TRDV1 to TRDJ1; maybe TRDD3 (6 bases). This CDR3 contains 15 residues. The germline V gene encodes CDR1 TSWWSYY and CDR2 QGS. V was shortened by 2 bases and J by 0 bases, with 10 bases between the two germline ends. As DNA, the CDR3 is TGTGCTCTTGGGGAATACGGGGGACACACCGATAAACTCATCTTT. Amino acids: CALGEYGGHTDKLIF.

This sequence joins TRDV1 and TRDJ1; TRDD3 aligns across 9 bases. Germline V CDR1 and CDR2: TSWWSYY, QGS. This CDR3 has 25 amino acids. The trim removed 4 bases at V and 0 bases at J, leaving 33 bases unmatched. The chain's CDR3 is CALGGLYLISSRNPGGFPYTDKLIF. The CDR3 DNA follows: TGTGCTCTTGGGGGCCTTTATCTAATTTCTTCCCGCAACCCTGGGGGATTCCCGTACACCGATAAACTCATCTTT.

No V gene was called, though TRDJ1 was called as the J gene; the DNA was not compared with TRDD3, the D call given in the table. This CDR3 comprises 22 residues. The CDR3 DNA reads TGTGCTCTTGGGTCCAACTTTCCGCCCACCAAAAAGGGGGATACCCCGGACGATAAACTCATCTTT. It yields the protein CALGSNFPPTKKGDTPDDKLIF.